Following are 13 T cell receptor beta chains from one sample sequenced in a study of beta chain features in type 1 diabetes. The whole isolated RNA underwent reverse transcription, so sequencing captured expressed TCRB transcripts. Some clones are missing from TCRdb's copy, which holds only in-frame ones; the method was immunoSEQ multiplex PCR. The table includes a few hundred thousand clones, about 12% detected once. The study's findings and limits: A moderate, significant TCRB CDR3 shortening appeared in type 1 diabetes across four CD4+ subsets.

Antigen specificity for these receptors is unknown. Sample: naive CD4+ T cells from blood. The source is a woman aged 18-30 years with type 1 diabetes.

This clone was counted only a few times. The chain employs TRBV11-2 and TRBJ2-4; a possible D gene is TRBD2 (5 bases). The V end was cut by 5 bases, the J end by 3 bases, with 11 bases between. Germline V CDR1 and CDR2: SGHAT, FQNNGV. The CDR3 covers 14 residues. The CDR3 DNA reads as TGTGCCAGCAGCGAGACTAATCACAAAAACATTCAGTACTTC. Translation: CASSETNHKNIQYF.

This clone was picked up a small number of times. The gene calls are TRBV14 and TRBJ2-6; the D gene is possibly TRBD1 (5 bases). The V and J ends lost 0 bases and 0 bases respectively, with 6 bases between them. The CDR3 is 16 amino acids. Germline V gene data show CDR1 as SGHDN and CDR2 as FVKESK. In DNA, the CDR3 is TGTGCCAGCAGCCAAGACAGGGTCTCTGGGGCCAACGTCCTGACTTTC. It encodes CASSQDRVSGANVLTF.

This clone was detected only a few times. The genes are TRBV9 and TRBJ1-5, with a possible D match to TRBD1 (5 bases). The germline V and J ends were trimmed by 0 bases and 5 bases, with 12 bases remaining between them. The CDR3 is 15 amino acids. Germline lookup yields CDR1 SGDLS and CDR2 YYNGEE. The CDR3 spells CASSVGPLRDQPQHF. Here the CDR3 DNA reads TGTGCCAGCAGCGTAGGACCTCTCAGGGATCAGCCCCAGCATTTT.

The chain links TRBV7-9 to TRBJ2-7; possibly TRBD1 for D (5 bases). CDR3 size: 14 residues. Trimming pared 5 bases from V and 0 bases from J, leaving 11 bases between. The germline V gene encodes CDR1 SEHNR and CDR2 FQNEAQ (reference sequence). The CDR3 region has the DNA TGTGCCAGCAGCACGACAGCTAACTCCTACGAGCAGTACTTC. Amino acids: CASSTTANSYEQYF.

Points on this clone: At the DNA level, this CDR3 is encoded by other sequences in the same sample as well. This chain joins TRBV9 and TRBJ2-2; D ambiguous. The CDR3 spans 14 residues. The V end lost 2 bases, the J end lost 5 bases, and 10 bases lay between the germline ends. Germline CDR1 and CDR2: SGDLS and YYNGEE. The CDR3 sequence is CASSVGSGTGELFF. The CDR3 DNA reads TGTGCCAGCAGCGTCGGCTCGGGTACCGGGGAGCTGTTTTTT.

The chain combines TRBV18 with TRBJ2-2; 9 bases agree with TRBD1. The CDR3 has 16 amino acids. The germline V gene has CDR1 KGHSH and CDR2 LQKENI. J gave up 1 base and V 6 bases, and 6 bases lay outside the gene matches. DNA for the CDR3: TGTGCCAGCTCGCCCGGACAGGGGAAGAACACCGGGGAGCTGTTTTTT. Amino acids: CASSPGQGKNTGELFF.

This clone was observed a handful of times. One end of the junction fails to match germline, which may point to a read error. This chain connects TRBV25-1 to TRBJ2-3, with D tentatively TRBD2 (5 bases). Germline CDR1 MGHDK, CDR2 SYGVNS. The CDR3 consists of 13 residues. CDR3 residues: CASSQPSIDTQYF. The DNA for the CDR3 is TGTGCCAGCAGTCAGCCTAGCATAGATACGCAGTATTTT.

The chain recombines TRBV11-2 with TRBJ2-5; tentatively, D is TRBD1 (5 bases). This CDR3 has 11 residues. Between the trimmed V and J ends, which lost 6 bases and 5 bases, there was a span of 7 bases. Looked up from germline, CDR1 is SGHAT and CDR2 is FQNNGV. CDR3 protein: CASRRQETQYF. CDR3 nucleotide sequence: TGTGCCAGCAGGAGACAGGAGACCCAGTACTTC.

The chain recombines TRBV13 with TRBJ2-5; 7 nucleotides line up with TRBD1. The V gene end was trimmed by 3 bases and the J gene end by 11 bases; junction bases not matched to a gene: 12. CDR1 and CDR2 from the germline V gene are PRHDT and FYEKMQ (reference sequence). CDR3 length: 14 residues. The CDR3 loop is CASSFGTALGEQYF. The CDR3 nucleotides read TGTGCCAGCAGCTTTGGGACAGCCCTGGGGGAGCAGTACTTC.

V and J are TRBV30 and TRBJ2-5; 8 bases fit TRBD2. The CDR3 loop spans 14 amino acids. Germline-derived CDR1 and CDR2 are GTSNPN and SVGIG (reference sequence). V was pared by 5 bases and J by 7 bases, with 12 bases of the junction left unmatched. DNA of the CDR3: TGTGCCTGGGTTAGCGGGAACCCTCGCGGGACCCAGTACTTC. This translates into CAWVSGNPRGTQYF.

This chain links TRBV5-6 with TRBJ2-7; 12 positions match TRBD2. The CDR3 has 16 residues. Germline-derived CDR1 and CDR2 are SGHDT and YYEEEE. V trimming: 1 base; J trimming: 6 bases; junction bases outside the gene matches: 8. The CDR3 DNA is TGTGCCAGCAGCTTGTTCCAGACTAGCGGGAGTGGCGAGCAGTACTTC. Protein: CASSLFQTSGSGEQYF.

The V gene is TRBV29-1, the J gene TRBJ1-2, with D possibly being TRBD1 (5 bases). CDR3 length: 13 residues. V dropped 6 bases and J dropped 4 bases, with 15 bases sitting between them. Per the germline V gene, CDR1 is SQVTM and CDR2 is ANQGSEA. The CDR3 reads CSVTREMSYGYTF. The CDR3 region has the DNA TGCAGCGTGACCAGGGAAATGAGCTATGGCTACACCTTC.

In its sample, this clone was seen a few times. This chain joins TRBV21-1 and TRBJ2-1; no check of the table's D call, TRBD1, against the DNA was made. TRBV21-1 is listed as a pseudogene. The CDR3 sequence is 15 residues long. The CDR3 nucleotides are TGTGCCAGCAGCAAACAGGGGCCCGCCTACAATGAGCAGTTCTTC. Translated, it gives CASSKQGPAYNEQFF.